The rows below give T cell receptor beta chains drawn from one sample of a study of blood T cells in healthy people across ages. TCRdb recomputed calls from the 5' RACE reads with MiXCR, one row per CDR3 protein. The repertoire consists of fewer than 900,000 distinct CDR3 sequences, with 35% to 40% occurring once and the leading ten covering over 10%. Sequenced sample: blood. The receptors come from a man aged 18 to 30 in good health. Both conserved end residues are part of each CDR3. Each record gives: J gene, clone size, D gene, V gene, CDR3 protein, CDR3 DNA. The D gene is left open where the match is weak. The size field is filled for only some rows; it gives once, few, many or a size class.

>TRBJ2-1|NA|NA|TRBV7-2
CASSLRRRDEQFF
TGTGCCAGCAGCTTACGTCGCCGCGATGAGCAGTTCTTC
>TRBJ2-7|few|NA|TRBV7-2
CASSLGPPNSYEQYF
TGTGCCAGCAGCTTGGGACCGCCCAACTCCTACGAGCAGTACTTC
>TRBJ1-6|NA|NA|TRBV5-1
CASRTVLQGRSSYNSPLHF
TGCGCCAGCAGGACCGTTCTACAGGGACGAAGCTCCTATAATTCACCCCTCCACTTT
>TRBJ2-7|NA|NA|TRBV25-1
CASSVSRVGNEQYF
TGTGCCAGCAGTGTGTCCAGGGTCGGGAATGAGCAGTACTTC
>TRBJ2-5|many|NA|TRBV12-3/TRBV12-4
CASVKRQHGETQYF
TGTGCCAGCGTCAAAAGACAGCACGGGGAGACCCAGTACTTC
>TRBJ1-2|once|NA|TRBV2
CASSRVVSYGYTF
TGTGCCAGCAGCAGGGTGGTGTCCTATGGCTACACCTTC
>TRBJ1-2|many|TRBD1|TRBV29-1
CSVEGTGNSGYTF
TGCAGCGTTGAGGGGACAGGGAACTCTGGCTACACCTTC
>TRBJ2-3|NA|NA|TRBV12-3/TRBV12-4
CASSFFRLTGTQYF
TGTGCCAGCAGTTTCTTCAGGCTCACAGGTACGCAGTATTTT
>TRBJ1-1|NA|NA|TRBV5-1
CASSLEGRVLDTEAFF
TGCGCCAGCAGCTTGGAGGGGAGGGTTTTAGACACTGAAGCTTTCTTT
>TRBJ1-1|few|NA|TRBV29-1
CSVVPLMNTEAFF
TGCAGCGTTGTCCCCCTCATGAACACTGAAGCTTTCTTT
>TRBJ1-6|few|TRBD1|TRBV5-1
CASSLLPTGGDSPLHF
TGCGCCAGCAGCTTGCTACCGACAGGGGGCGATTCACCCCTCCACTTT
>TRBJ2-1|many|NA|TRBV7-3
CASSPPGTNNEQFF
TGTGCCAGCAGCCCCCCCGGGACAAACAATGAGCAGTTCTTC
>TRBJ1-6|NA|NA|TRBV6-6
CASSYRTYNSPLHF
TGTGCCAGCAGTTACCGTACCTATAATTCACCCCTCCACTTT
>TRBJ2-4|NA|NA|TRBV7-2
CASSLQRTAKNIQYF
TGTGCCAGCAGCTTACAGCGGACAGCCAAAAACATTCAGTACTTC
>TRBJ2-1|NA|TRBD2|TRBV5-1
CASSESSGGPRGYEQFF
TGCGCCAGCAGCGAGTCTTCGGGGGGGCCCAGGGGTTATGAGCAGTTCTTC
>TRBJ2-5|many|TRBD1|TRBV6-6
CASRGQGSSETQYF
TGTGCCAGCAGAGGACAGGGTTCATCGGAGACCCAGTACTTC
>TRBJ2-6|NA|TRBD1|TRBV27
CASGDRSTGANVLTF
TGTGCCAGCGGGGACAGGAGTACTGGGGCCAACGTCCTGACTTTC
>TRBJ1-1|NA|NA|TRBV15
CATSPEGSLNTEAFF
TGTGCCACCAGCCCGGAAGGCTCCTTGAACACTGAAGCTTTCTTT
>TRBJ1-4|NA|TRBD1|TRBV5-1
CASSLGTGLEKLFF
TGCGCCAGCAGCTTGGGGACAGGGCTCGAAAAACTGTTTTTT
>TRBJ1-4|NA|NA|TRBV20-1
CSAKDSNLTTNEKLFF
TGCAGTGCAAAAGACAGTAACTTAACAACTAATGAAAAACTGTTTTTT
>TRBJ2-5|NA|TRBD1|TRBV28
CASSPGTGGFETQYF
TGTGCCAGCAGCCCCGGGACAGGGGGTTTCGAGACCCAGTACTTC
>TRBJ2-5|NA|NA|TRBV7-6
CASSLVIGPRDQETQYF
TGTGCCAGCAGCTTAGTTATTGGACCCCGGGACCAAGAGACCCAGTACTTC
>TRBJ2-3|NA|NA|TRBV18
CASSPPRGSLSTDTQYF
TGTGCCAGCTCACCACCGAGGGGGTCGTTAAGCACAGATACGCAGTATTTT
>TRBJ1-1|NA|NA|TRBV25-1
CASSQSGGANTEAFF
TGTGCCAGCAGCCAATCGGGGGGAGCGAACACTGAAGCTTTCTTT
>TRBJ2-7|many|TRBD1|TRBV10-3
CAAGQGGSFGEQYF
TGTGCCGCGGGACAGGGGGGTTCGTTTGGAGAGCAGTACTTC
>TRBJ2-7|NA|NA|TRBV15
CATSRDGAPHNEQYF
TGTGCCACCAGCAGAGATGGGGCCCCCCACAATGAGCAGTACTTC
>TRBJ2-7|many|TRBD1|TRBV7-2
CASSPDGTGGYEQYF
TGTGCCAGCAGCCCAGACGGGACAGGGGGCTACGAGCAGTACTTC